The sequence of this T cell receptor beta chain was determined in a study of cytomegalovirus exposure and HLA in healthy donors. After removal of 4 bases from V and 5 bases from J, the junction contained 1 base not matched to a gene. The CDR3 sequence is 13 residues long. The germline V gene has CDR1 MGHDK and CDR2 SYGVNS. Sequenced by immunoSEQ multiplex PCR; TCRdb stores in-frame clones only, minus some. The table has 75,000 to 95,000 clones, roughly 96% seen once. The donors were members of the validation cohort, which comprised 120 subjects and was separate from the first cohort of 666 subjects. The V gene is TRBV25-1, the J gene TRBJ1-4; TRBD1 matches 7 bases. This receptor was obtained from a man younger than 35 in good health and CMV-seronegative. Material for sequencing was PBMCs. CDR3 in amino acids: CASSGQGNEKLFF. In DNA, the CDR3 is TGTGCCAGCAGTGGACAGGGCAATGAAAAACTGTTTTTT.